This entry features one T cell receptor (beta chain) sequence. Its antigen is not known. The CDR3 is 15 residues long. V was clipped by 3 bases and J by 5 bases, with 13 bases between them. These data originate in a study of T cells in Graves' hyperthyroidism and ophthalmopathy. Overall study findings and caveats: The model foresaw ophthalmopathy a median roughly 6 months prior to onset.

It was RNA transcripts that yielded the amplified TCR beta CDR3 regions. A first-round RT-PCR of the TCR CDR3 used the HTBI primer set. Each CDR3 protein is one row after TCRdb ran MiXCR on the multiplex PCR reads. Here the sample spans more than 500,000 distinct CDR3 sequences, 16% being singletons. Sequencing was done on a sample of blood. The chain is built from TRBV12-3 or TRBV12-4 and TRBJ2-2, with a possible D match to TRBD2 (7 bases). This TCR was recovered from a woman aged 25 to 39 with Graves' hyperthyroidism. CDR3 residues: CASSFGGQGTGELFF. The CDR3 DNA sequence: TGTGCCAGCAGTTTCGGGGGGCAGGGAACCGGGGAGCTGTTTTTT.